Below, one T cell receptor (beta chain) is given with its context. The antigen is not known. Clones were sequenced by immunoSEQ multiplex PCR, and TCRdb holds only the in-frame ones, with some missing. The table has approximately 20,000 clones, 85% seen once; the top ten hold approximately 6.3%. This entry comes from a study of somatic mutations in cytotoxic T cells in rheumatoid arthritis. Across the whole study: Peripheral blood samples of roughly 29 ml EDTA were taken from patients directly after diagnosis and before treatment.

The CDR3 consists of 15 residues. Trimming pared 3 bases from V and 7 bases from J, leaving 17 bases between. CDR1 and CDR2 from the germline V gene are MNHNS and SASEGT. General observations from the study: Rheumatoid arthritis patients showed CD8+ clonality increasing with age, unlike healthy controls. Levels of CD8+ T-cell clonality in rheumatoid arthritis patients were statistically indistinguishable from those seen in age-matched healthy controls, with no significant difference.

The chain has TRBV6-1 and TRBJ2-3; D might be TRBD2 (7 bases). The sample taken for sequencing was CD8+ T cells sorted from blood. The sequence derives from a woman aged 40 to 49 with rheumatoid arthritis. The CDR3 DNA follows: TGTGCCAGCAGTGAGGATGGGGGAGGGGGTAATACGCAGTATTTT. This gives the protein CASSEDGGGGNTQYF.